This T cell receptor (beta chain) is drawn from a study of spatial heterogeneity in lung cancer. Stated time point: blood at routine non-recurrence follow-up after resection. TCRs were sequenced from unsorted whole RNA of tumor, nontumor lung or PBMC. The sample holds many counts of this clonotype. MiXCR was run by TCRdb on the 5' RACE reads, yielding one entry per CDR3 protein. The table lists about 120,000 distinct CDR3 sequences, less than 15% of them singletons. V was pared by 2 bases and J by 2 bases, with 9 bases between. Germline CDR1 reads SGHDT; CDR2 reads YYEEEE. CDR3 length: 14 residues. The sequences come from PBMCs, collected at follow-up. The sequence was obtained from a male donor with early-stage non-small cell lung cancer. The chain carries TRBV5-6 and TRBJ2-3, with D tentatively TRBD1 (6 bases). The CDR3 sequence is CASSFQGYTDTQYF. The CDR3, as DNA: TGTGCCAGCAGCTTTCAGGGGTACACAGATACGCAGTATTTT.